What follows is one TCR beta chain and its context. Its target is unknown. TCRdb itself ran the multiplex PCR reads through MiXCR, one entry per CDR3 protein. The sample includes around 15,000 distinct CDR3 sequences, 50% to 60% of them seen just once. Germline-derived CDR1 and CDR2 are MGHDK and SYGVNS. The CDR3 runs 15 residues. V was trimmed by 7 bases and J by 2 bases, leaving 15 bases between them. This sample is part of a study of breast tumors, draining lymph nodes, adjacent tissues. Broader study findings: Tumor TCR diversity was below lymph nodes but above nontumor tissue. Tumor and nontumor repertoires were significantly more similar in luminal-like than in basal-like breast cancer. The lymph node origin of tumor T cells was framed as consistent with a hypothesis, not demonstrated. Data fit most tumor T cells coming from lymph node, expanding in tumor.

The clonotype was recovered from a female donor with breast cancer. Some clones in this sample may be carry-over from other donors' samples. V usage is TRBV25-1 and J usage is TRBJ1-5, with D possibly TRBD1 on 6 matching bases. Sample: tumor-adjacent breast tissue. CDR3 protein: CASKGGQGGNQPQHF. DNA of the CDR3: TGTGCCAGCAAAGGGGGGCAGGGCGGCAATCAGCCCCAGCATTTT. The full variable domain, in which reference TRBV25-1 and TRBJ1-5 provide the parts outside the CDR3, is EADIYQTPRYLVIGTGKKITLECSQTMGHDKMYWYQQDPGMELHLIHYSYGVNSTEKGDLSSESTVSRIRTEHFPLTLESARPSHTSQYLCASKGGQGGNQPQHFGDGTRLSIL.